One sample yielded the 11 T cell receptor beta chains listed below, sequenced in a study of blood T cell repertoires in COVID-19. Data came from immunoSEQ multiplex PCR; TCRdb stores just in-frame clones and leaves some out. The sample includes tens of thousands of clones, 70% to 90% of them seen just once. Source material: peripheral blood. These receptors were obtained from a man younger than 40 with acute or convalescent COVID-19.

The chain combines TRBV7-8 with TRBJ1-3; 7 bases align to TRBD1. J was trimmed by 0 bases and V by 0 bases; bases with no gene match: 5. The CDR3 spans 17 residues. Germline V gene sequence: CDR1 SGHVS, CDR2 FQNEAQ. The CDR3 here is CASSLAQTGVSGNTIYF. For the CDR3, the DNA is TGTGCCAGCAGCTTAGCACAAACAGGGGTCTCTGGAAACACCATATATTTT.

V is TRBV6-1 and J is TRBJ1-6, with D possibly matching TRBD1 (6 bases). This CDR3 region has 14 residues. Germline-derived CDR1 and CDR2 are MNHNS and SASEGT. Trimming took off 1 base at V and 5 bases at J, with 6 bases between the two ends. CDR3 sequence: CASSEGQDNSPLHF. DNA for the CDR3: TGTGCCAGCAGTGAAGGACAGGATAATTCACCCCTCCACTTT.

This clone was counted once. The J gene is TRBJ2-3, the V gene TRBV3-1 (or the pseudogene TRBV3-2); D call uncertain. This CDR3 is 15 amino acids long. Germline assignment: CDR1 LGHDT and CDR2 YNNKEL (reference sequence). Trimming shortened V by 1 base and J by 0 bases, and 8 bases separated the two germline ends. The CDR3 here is CASSQVPESTDTQYF. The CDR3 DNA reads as TGTGCCAGCAGCCAAGTCCCGGAGAGCACAGATACGCAGTATTTT.

The CDR3 DNA is TGCAGCGTTGGAGGGACAGGGGTCATTGAGACCCAGTACTTC. Its translation is CSVGGTGVIETQYF. The V and J genes are TRBV29-1 and TRBJ2-5, with TRBD1 matching over 10 bases. The CDR3 is made up of 14 amino acids. The J segment lost 5 bases and the V segment lost 4 bases, leaving 7 bases of the junction unmatched. CDR1 and CDR2 (germline): SQVTM, ANQGSEA. The full variable domain, with the rest looked up from reference TRBV29-1 and TRBJ2-5, is SAVISQKPSRDICQRGTSLTIQCQVDSQVTMMFWYRQQPGQSLTLIATANQGSEATYESGFVIDKFPISRPNLTFSTLTVSNMSPEDSSIYLCSVGGTGVIETQYFGPGTRLLVL.

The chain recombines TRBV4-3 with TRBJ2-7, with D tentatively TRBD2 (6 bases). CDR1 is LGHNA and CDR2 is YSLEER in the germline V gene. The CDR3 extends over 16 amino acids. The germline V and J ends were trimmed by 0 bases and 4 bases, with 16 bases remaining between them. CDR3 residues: CASSQESGGSPYEQYF. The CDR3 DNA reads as TGCGCCAGCAGCCAAGAGAGTGGGGGGTCGCCTTACGAGCAGTACTTC.

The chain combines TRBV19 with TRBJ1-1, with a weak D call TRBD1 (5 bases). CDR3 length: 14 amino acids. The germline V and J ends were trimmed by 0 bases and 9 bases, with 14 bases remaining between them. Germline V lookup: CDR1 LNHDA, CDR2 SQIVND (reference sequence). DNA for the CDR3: TGTGCCAGTAGTATAGATCAAGGGGCAGCGAAAGCTTTCTTT. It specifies CASSIDQGAAKAFF.

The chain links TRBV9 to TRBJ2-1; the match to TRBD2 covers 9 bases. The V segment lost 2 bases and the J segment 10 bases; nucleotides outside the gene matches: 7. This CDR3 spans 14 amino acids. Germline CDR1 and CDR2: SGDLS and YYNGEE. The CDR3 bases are TGTGCCAGCAGCGTTAGCGGGAGCGTCTACGAGCAGTTCTTC. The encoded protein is CASSVSGSVYEQFF. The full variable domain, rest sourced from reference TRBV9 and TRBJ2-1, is DSGVTQTPKHLITATGQRVTLRCSPRSGDLSVYWYQQSLDQGLQFLIQYYNGEERAKGNILERFSAQQFPDLHSELNLSSLELGDSALYFCASSVSGSVYEQFFGPGTRLTVL.

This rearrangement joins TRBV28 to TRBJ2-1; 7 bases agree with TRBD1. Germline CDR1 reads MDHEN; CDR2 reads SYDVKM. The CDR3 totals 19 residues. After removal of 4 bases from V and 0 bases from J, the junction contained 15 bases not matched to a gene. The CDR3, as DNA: TGTGCCAGCAGTTCAACCTCCGGGACAGACCGGAGCTCCTACAATGAGCAGTTCTTC. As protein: CASSSTSGTDRSSYNEQFF.

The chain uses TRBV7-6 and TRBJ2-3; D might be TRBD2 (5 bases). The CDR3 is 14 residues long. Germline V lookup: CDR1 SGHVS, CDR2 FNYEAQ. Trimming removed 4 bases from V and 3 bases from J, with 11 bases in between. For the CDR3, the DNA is TGTGCCAGCAGCTACGGGATGGGGACAGATACGCAGTATTTT. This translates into CASSYGMGTDTQYF. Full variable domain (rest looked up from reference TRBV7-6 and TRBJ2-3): GAGVSQSPRYKVTKRGQDVALRCDPISGHVSLYWYRQALGQGPEFLTYFNYEAQQDKSGLPNDRFSAERPEGSISTLTIQRTEQRDSAMYRCASSYGMGTDTQYFGPGTRLTVL.

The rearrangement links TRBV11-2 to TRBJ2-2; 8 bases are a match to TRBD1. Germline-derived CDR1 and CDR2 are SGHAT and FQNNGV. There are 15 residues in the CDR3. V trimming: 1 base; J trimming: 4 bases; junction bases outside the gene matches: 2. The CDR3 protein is CASSLGTGSTGELFF. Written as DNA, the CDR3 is TGTGCCAGCAGCTTAGGGACAGGGAGCACCGGGGAGCTGTTTTTT.

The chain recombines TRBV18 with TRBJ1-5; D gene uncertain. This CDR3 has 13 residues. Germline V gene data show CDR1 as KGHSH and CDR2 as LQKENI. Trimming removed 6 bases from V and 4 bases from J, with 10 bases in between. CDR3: CASSPGVNQPQHF. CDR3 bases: TGTGCCAGCTCCCCCGGGGTTAATCAGCCCCAGCATTTT.